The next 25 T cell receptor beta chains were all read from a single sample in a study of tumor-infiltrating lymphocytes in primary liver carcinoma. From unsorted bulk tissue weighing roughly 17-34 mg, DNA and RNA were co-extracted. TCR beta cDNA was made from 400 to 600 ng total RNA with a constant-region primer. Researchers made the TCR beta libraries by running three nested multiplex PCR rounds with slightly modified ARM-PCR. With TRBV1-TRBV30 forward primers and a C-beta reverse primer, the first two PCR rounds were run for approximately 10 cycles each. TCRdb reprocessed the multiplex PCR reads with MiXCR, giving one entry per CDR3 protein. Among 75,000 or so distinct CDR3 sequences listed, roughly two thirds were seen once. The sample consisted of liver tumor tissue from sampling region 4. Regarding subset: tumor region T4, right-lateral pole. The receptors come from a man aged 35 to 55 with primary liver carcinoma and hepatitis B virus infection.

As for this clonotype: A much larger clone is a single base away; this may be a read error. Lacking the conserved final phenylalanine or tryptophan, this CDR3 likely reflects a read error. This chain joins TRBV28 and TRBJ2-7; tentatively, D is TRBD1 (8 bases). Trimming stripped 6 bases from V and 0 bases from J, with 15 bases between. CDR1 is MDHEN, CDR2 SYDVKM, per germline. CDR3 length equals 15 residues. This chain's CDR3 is CASRGGDRSSYEQYL. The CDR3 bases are TGTGCCAGCAGGGGGGGGGACAGGAGCTCCTACGAGCAGTACTTA.

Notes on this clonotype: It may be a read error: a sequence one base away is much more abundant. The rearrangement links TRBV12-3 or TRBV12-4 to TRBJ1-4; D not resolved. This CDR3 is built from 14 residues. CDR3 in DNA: TGTGCCAGCAGTTTCCAGACGGATAATAAAAAACTGTTTTTT. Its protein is CASSFQTDNKKLFF.

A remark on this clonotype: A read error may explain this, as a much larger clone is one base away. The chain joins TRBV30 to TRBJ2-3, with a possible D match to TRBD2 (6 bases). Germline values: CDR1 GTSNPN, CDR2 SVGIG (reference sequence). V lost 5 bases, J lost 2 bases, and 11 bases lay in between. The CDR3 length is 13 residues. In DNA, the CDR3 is TGTGCCTGGGGTCGGAGGGTCACAGATACGCAGTATTTT. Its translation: CAWGRRVTDTQYF. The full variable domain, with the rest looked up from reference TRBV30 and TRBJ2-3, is SQTIHQWPATLVQPVGSPLSLECTVEGTSNPNLYWYRQAAGRGLQLLFYSVGIGQISSEVPQNLSASRPQDRQFILSSKKLLLSDSGFYLCAWGRRVTDTQYFGPGTRLTVL.

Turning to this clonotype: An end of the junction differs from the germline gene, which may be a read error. In nucleotides, the CDR3 is TGTGCCAGCACCCGTACTGGAGGGACCCAATACTTC. Amino acid sequence: CASTRTGGTQYF. The rearrangement uses TRBV5-5 and TRBJ2-5, with a possible D match to TRBD2 (6 bases). The germline gives CDR1 SGHKS, CDR2 YYEKEE (reference sequence). The CDR3 totals 12 residues.

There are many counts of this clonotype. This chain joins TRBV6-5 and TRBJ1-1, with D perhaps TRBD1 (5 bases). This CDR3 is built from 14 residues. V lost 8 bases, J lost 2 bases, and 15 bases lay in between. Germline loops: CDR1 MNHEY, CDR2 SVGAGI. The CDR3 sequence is CASVSPRDNTEAFF. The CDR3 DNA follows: TGTGCCAGCGTCTCTCCCCGGGACAACACTGAAGCTTTCTTT.

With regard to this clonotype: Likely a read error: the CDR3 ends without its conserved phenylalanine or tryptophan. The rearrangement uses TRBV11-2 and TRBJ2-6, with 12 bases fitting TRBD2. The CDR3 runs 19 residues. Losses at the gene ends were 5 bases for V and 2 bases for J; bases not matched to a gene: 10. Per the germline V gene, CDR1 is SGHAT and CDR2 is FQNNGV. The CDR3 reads CASSLHIGLAGTGANVLTI. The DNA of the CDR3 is TGTGCCAGCAGCCTCCATATCGGACTAGCGGGGACTGGGGCCAACGTCCTGACTATT.

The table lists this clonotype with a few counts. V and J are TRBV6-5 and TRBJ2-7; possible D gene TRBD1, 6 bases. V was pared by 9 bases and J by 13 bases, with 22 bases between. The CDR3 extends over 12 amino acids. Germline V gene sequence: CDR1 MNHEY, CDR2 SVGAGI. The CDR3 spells CASSDGPDRLYF. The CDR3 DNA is TGTGCCAGTAGTGATGGACCGGACAGATTATACTTC.

CDR3 residues: CASGQPPEVWKDFQETQYF. CDR3 nucleotides: TGTGCCAGCGGCCAGCCCCCGGAGGTCTGGAAGGACTTCCAAGAGACCCAGTACTTC. The V and J genes are TRBV11-1 and TRBJ2-5; D might be TRBD2 (5 bases). V lost 8 bases and J 1 base, leaving 29 bases between the germline ends. The CDR3 runs to 19 residues. Germline lookup yields CDR1 SGHAT and CDR2 FQDESV (reference sequence).

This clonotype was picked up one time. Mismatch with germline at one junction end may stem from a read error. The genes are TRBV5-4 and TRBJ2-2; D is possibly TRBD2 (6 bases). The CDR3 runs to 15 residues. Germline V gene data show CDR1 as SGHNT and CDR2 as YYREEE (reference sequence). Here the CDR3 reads CASSPFSGSTGDLFF. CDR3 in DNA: TGTGCCAGCAGCCCTTTTAGCGGAAGCACCGGGGATCTGTTTTTT.

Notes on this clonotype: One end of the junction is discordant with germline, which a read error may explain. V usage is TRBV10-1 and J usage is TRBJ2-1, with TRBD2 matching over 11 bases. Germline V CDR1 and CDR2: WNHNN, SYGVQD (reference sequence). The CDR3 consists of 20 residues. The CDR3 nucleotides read TGCGCCAGCAGTGAGAGGTTGGGGGGCCTGACTAGCGGGACTATCAATAAGCAGTTCTTC. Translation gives CASSERLGGLTSGTINKQFF.

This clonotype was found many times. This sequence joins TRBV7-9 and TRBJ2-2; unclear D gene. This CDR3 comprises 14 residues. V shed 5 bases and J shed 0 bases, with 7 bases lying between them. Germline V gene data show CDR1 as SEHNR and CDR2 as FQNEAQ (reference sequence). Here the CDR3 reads CASSPSTNTGELFF. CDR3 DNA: TGTGCCAGCAGCCCGTCAACGAACACCGGGGAGCTGTTTTTT.

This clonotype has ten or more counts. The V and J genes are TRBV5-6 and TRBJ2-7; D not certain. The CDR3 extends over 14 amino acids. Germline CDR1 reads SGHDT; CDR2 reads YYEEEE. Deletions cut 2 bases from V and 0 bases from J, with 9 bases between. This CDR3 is CASSFGRVSYEQYF. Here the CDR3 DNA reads TGTGCCAGCAGCTTTGGCAGAGTCTCCTACGAGCAGTACTTC.

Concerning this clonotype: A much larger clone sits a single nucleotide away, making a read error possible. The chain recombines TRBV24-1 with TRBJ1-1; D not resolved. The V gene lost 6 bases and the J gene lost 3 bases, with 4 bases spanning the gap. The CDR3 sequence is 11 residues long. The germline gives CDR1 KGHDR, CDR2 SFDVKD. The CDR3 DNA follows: TGTGCCACCAGTCAGGACACTGAAGCTTTCTTT. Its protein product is CATSQDTEAFF.

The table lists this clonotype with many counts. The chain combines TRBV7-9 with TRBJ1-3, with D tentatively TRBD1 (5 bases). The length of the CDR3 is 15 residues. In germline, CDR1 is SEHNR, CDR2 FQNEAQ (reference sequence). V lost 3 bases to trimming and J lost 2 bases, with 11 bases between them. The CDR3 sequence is CASSFQGLAGNTIYF. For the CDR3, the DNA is TGTGCCAGCAGCTTTCAGGGACTTGCTGGAAACACCATATATTTT.

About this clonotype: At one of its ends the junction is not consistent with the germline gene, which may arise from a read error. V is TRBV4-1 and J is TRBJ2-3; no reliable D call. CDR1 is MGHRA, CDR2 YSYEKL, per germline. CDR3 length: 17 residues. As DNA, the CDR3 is TGCACCAGCAACCCGTCAATCGGCAGGAGTATTGGAGATACGCAGTATTTT. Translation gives CTSNPSIGRSIGDTQYF.

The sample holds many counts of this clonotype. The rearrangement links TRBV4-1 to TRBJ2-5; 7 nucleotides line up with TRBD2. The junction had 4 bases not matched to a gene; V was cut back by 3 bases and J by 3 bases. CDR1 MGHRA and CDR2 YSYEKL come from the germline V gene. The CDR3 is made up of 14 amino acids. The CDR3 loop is CASSQGGYEETQYF. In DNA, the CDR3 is TGCGCCAGCAGCCAGGGGGGGTATGAAGAGACCCAGTACTTC.

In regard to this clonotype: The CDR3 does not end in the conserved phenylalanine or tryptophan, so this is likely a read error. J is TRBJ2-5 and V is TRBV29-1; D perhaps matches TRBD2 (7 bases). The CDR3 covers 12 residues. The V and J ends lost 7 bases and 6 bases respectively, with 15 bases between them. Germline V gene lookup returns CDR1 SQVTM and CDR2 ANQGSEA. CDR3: CSGAGAGKTQYL. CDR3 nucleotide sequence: TGCAGCGGGGCGGGGGCTGGGAAGACCCAGTACTTG.

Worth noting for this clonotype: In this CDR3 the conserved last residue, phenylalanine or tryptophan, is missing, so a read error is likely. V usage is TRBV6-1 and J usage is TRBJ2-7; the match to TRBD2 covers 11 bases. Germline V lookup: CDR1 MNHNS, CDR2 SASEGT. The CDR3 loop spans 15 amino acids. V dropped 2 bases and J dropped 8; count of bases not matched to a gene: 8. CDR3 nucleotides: TGTGCCAGCAGTGAACGACCCCTAGCGGGAGGCAAGCAGTACCTC. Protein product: CASSERPLAGGKQYL.

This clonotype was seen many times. CDR3 sequence (DNA): TGTGCCAGCAGTTACTCGCGCCATGAGCAGTTCTTC. It yields the protein CASSYSRHEQFF. V usage is TRBV6-5 and J usage is TRBJ2-1, with D unresolved. The germline CDR1 and CDR2 sequences are MNHEY and SVGAGI. V was clipped by 0 bases and J by 8 bases, with 5 bases between them. CDR3 size: 12 residues.

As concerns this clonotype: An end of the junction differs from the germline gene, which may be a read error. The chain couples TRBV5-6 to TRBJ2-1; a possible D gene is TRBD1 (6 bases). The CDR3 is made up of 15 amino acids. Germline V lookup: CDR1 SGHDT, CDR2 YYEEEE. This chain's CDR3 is CVSTSRAGEYNEQFF. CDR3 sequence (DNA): TGTGTCAGCACCTCGAGGGCAGGGGAGTACAATGAGCAGTTCTTC.

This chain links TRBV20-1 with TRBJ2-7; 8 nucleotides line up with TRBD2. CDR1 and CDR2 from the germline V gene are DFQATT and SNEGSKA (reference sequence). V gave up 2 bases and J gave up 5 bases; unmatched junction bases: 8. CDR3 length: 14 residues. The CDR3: CSARSGLASNEQYF. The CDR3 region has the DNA TGCAGTGCTAGATCAGGACTAGCCAGTAACGAGCAGTACTTC.

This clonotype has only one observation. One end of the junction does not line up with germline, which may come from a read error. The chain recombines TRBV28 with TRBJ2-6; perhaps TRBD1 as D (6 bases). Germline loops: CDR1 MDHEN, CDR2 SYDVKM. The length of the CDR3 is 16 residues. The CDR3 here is CAGTQQGFSGANVLTF. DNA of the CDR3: TGTGCCGGCACCCAACAGGGTTTCTCTGGGGCCAATGTCCTGACTTTC.

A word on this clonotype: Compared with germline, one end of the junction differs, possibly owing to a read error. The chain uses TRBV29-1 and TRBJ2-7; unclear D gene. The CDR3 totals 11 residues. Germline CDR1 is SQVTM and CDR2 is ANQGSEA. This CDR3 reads CSFSASYEQYF. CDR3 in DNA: TGCAGCTTCTCCGCCTCCTATGAGCAGTACTTC.

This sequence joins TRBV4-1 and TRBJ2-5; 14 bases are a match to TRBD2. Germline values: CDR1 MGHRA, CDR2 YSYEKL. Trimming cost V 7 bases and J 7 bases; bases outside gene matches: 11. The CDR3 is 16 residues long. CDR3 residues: CASKIGTSGSIGTQYF. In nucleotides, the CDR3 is TGCGCCAGCAAGATCGGGACTAGCGGGAGCATAGGGACCCAGTACTTC.

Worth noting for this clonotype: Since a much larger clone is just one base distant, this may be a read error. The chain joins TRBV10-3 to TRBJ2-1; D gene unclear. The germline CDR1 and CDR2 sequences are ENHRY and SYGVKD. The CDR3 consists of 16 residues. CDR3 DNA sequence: TGTGCCATCTGTGAGTCGGGCGGCCAAGGCGACAATGAGCAGTTCTTC. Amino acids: CAICESGGQGDNEQFF.